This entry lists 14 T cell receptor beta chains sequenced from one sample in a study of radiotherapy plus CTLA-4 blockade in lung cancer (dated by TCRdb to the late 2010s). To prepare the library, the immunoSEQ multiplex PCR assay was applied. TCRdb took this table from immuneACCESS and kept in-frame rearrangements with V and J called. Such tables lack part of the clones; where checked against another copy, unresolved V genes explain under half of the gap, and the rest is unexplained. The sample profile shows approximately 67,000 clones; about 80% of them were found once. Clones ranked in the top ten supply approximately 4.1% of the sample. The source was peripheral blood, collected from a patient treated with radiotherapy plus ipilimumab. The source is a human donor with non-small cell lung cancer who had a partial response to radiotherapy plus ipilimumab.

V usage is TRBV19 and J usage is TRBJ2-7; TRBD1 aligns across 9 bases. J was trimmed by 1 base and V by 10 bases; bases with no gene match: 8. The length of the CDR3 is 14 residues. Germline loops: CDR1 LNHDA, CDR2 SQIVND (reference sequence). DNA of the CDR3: TGTGCCACCTCGTCGGACAGGGGTTCCTACGAGCAGTACTTC. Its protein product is CATSSDRGSYEQYF.

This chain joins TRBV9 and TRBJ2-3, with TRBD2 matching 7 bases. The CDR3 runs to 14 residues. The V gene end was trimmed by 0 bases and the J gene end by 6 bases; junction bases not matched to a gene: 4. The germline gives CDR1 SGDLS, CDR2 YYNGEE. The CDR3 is CASSVAGAGDTQYF. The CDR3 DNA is TGTGCCAGCAGCGTAGCGGGAGCGGGGGATACGCAGTATTTT.

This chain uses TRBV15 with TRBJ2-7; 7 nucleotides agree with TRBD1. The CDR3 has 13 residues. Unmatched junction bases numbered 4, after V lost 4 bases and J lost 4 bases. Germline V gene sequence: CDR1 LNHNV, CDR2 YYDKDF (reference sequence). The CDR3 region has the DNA TGTGCCACCAGCACCAGGGACAGTTACGAGCAGTACTTC. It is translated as CATSTRDSYEQYF. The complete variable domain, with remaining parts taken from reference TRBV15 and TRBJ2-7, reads DAMVIQNPRYQVTQFGKPVTLSCSQTLNHNVMYWYQQKSSQAPKLLFHYYDKDFNNEADTPDNFQSRRPNTSFCFLDIRSPGLGDTAMYLCATSTRDSYEQYFGPGTRLTVT.

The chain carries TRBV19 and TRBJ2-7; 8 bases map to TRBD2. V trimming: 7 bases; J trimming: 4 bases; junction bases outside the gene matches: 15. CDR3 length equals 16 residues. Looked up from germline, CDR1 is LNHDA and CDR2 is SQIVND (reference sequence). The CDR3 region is CASTIIRGGRIYEQYF. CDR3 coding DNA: TGTGCCAGTACCATTATACGGGGGGGGCGAATTTACGAGCAGTACTTC.

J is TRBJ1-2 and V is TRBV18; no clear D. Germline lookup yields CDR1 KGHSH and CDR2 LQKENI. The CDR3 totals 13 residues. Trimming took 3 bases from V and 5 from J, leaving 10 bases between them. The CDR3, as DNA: TGTGCCAGCTCACCGGGAGGGATGTATGGCTACACCTTC. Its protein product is CASSPGGMYGYTF.

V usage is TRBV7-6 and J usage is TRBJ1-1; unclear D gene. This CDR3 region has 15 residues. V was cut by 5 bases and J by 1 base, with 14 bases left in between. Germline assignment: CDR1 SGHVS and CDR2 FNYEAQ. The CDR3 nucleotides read TGTGCCAGCAGCCCGGGAGGCGCCAGGAACACTGAAGCTTTCTTT. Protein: CASSPGGARNTEAFF.

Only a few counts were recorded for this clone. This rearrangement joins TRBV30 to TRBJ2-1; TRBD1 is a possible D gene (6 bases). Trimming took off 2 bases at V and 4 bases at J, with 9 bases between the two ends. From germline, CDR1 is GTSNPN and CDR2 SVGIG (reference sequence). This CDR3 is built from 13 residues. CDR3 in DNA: TGTGCCTGGAGTCTAGGGGGTTACAATGAGCAGTTCTTC. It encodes CAWSLGGYNEQFF.

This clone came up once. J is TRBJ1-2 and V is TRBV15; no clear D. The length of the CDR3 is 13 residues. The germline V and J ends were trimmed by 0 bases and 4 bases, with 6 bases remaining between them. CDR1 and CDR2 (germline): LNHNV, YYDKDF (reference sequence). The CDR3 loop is CATSRDRGYGYTF. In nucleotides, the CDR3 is TGTGCCACCAGCAGAGATCGGGGCTATGGCTACACCTTC.

The DNA of the CDR3 is TGTGCCAGCAGTTTTGGGGGCCCAACTAATGAAAAACTGTTTTTT. Amino acid sequence: CASSFGGPTNEKLFF. The chain couples TRBV28 to TRBJ1-4; possible D gene TRBD1, 6 bases. This CDR3 region has 15 residues. V lost 3 bases, J lost 0 bases, and 8 bases lay in between. The germline V gene has CDR1 MDHEN and CDR2 SYDVKM.

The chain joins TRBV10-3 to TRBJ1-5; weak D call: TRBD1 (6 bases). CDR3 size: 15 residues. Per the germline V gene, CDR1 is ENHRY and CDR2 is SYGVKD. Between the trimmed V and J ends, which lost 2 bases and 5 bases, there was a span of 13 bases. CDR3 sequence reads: CAISEAPGADQPQHF. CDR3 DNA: TGTGCCATCAGTGAGGCCCCAGGGGCCGATCAGCCCCAGCATTTT.

The CDR3 here is CASSPFRFGTGVAGELFF. The CDR3 DNA sequence: TGTGCCAGCAGCCCCTTTAGGTTTGGGACAGGGGTGGCCGGGGAGCTGTTTTTT. The chain uses TRBV5-5 and TRBJ2-2, with 10 bases aligning to TRBD1. The ends lost 4 bases at V and 6 bases at J; junction bases unmatched: 15. The CDR3 is 18 residues long. From germline, CDR1 is SGHKS and CDR2 YYEKEE (reference sequence).

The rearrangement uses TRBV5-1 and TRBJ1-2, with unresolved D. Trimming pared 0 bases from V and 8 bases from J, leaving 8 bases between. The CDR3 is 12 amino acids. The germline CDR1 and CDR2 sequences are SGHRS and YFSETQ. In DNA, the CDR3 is TGCGCCAGCAGCTTGGATTGGCGGGGCTACACCTTC. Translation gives CASSLDWRGYTF.

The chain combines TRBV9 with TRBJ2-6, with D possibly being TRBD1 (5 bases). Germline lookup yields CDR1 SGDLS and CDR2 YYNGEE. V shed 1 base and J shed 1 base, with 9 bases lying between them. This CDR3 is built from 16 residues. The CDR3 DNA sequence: TGTGCCAGCAGCGTACAGGGTCTGTCTGGGGCCAACGTCCTGACTTTC. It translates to CASSVQGLSGANVLTF.

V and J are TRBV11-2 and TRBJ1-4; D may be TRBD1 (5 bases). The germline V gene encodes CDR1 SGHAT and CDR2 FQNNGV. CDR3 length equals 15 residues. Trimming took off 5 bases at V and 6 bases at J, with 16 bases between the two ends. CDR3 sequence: CASSLSGRTHEKLFF. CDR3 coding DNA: TGTGCCAGCAGCCTCTCCGGTAGGACACATGAAAAACTGTTTTTT.